This entry lists 13 T cell receptor beta chains sequenced from one sample in a study of T cells in Graves' hyperthyroidism and ophthalmopathy. From RNA transcripts, TCR beta CDR3 regions were amplified. When the TCR CDR3 underwent first-round RT-PCR, the HTBI primer set was used. Using its own MiXCR run on the multiplex PCR reads, TCRdb lists one record per CDR3 protein. The repertoire has 330,000 or so distinct CDR3 sequences, around 19% of them found once; the top ten carry under 40%. The sequenced sample consisted of blood. The receptors shown here come from a man over 45 with Graves' ophthalmopathy.

There are many counts of this clonotype. CDR3 in amino acids: CASSEGGRPYEQYF. The CDR3 DNA reads TGTGCCAGCAGTGAGGGTGGACGGCCCTACGAGCAGTACTTC. V is TRBV6-1 and J is TRBJ2-7; D remains unclear. Trimming pared 3 bases from V and 2 bases from J, leaving 11 bases between. Germline lookup yields CDR1 MNHNS and CDR2 SASEGT. The CDR3 runs 14 residues.

Ten or more counts support this clonotype. The chain is built from TRBV6-1 and TRBJ1-6; no definite D call. Germline CDR1 reads MNHNS; CDR2 reads SASEGT. CDR3 length equals 13 residues. Trimming pared 6 bases from V and 7 bases from J, leaving 10 bases between. CDR3 sequence reads: CASRPTLNSPLHF. DNA of the CDR3: TGTGCCAGCAGACCGACTCTCAATTCACCCCTCCACTTT.

This clonotype was detected ten times or more. Here the CDR3 DNA reads TGCAGTGCCACTCCCGCAGATACGCAGTATTTT. This gives the protein CSATPADTQYF. The rearrangement joins TRBV20-1 to TRBJ2-3, with D unresolved. CDR3 length: 11 residues. Germline loops: CDR1 DFQATT, CDR2 SNEGSKA (reference sequence). Trimming stripped 6 bases from V and 4 bases from J, with 8 bases between.

Comments on this clonotype: Compared with germline, one end of the junction differs, possibly owing to a read error. This rearrangement joins TRBV19 to TRBJ1-2; D may be TRBD1 (5 bases). Per the germline V gene, CDR1 is LNHDA and CDR2 is SQIVND (reference sequence). CDR3 size: 14 residues. The DNA of the CDR3 is TGTGCCAGTAGAATAGGACACCTTGGCTATGGCTACACCTTC. Amino acid sequence: CASRIGHLGYGYTF.

The rearrangement uses TRBV12-3 or TRBV12-4 and TRBJ1-2; 12 nucleotides align to TRBD1. This CDR3 is 20 amino acids long. V shed 4 bases and J 8 bases; nucleotides not matched to a gene: 23. CDR3 protein: CASSSSFRGTGGHVTAGYTF. The CDR3 region has the DNA TGTGCCAGCAGTTCATCTTTCAGGGGGACAGGGGGCCATGTAACGGCGGGCTACACCTTC.

This clonotype has more than one count but fewer than ten. The rearrangement joins TRBV12-3 or TRBV12-4 to TRBJ1-5; D gene uncertain. V lost 6 bases and J lost 3, with 15 bases in between. The length of the CDR3 is 15 residues. In DNA, the CDR3 is TGTGCCAGCAGCCTCCAGAGCGCATTCAATCAGCCCCAGCATTTT. Protein: CASSLQSAFNQPQHF.

There are a few counts of this clonotype. The gene calls are TRBV29-1 and TRBJ2-7; 8 positions agree with TRBD1. From germline, CDR1 is SQVTM and CDR2 ANQGSEA. This CDR3 has 13 residues. V shed 6 bases, J shed 1 base, and the junction held 5 bases outside the gene matches. Here the CDR3 DNA reads TGCAGCGTCGGGACAGGTAGTTCCTACGAGCAGTACTTC. Residues: CSVGTGSSYEQYF.

Ten or more counts support this clonotype. The chain carries TRBV2 and TRBJ2-7; 9 nucleotides match TRBD2. Germline-derived CDR1 and CDR2 are SNHLY and FYNNEI. J was trimmed by 3 bases and V by 7 bases; bases with no gene match: 7. This CDR3 is built from 14 residues. The CDR3 protein is CASTEASGIYEQYF. For the CDR3, the DNA is TGTGCCAGCACGGAGGCTAGCGGGATCTACGAGCAGTACTTC.

This clonotype has at least ten counts. The rearrangement joins TRBV28 to TRBJ2-7; D is unresolved. Trimming cost V 9 bases and J 4 bases, with 19 bases left between them. The CDR3 length is 14 residues. Germline values: CDR1 MDHEN, CDR2 SYDVKM. CDR3 nucleotides: TGTGCCAGTGAAGACGGCGTATCGCCGTACGAGCAGTACTTC. Amino acids: CASEDGVSPYEQYF.

V is TRBV6-2 or TRBV6-3 and J is TRBJ1-6, with no clear D. Trimming cost V 6 bases and J 7 bases, with 10 bases left between them. The CDR3 contains 13 residues. Germline V lookup: CDR1 MNHEY, CDR2 SVGEGT. CDR3 in DNA: TGTGCCAGCAGACAGCAGATGAATTCACCCCTCCACTTT. Encoded protein: CASRQQMNSPLHF.

The rearrangement links TRBV2 to TRBJ2-7, with a weak D call TRBD1 (5 bases). The CDR3 consists of 13 residues. Per germline, CDR1 SNHLY and CDR2 FYNNEI. V was cut by 4 bases and J by 2 bases, with 9 bases left in between. CDR3 DNA sequence: TGTGCCAGCAGTGTTGAGACAGCCTACGAGCAGTACTTC. Amino acids: CASSVETAYEQYF.

The chain recombines TRBV3-1 with TRBJ2-5; D is perhaps TRBD1 or TRBD2 (5 bases each). The CDR3 is 14 residues long. Germline CDR1 reads LGHDT; CDR2 reads YNNKEL (reference sequence). V was pared by 4 bases and J by 4 bases, with 13 bases between. The chain's CDR3 is CASSRGPGIETQYF. DNA for the CDR3: TGTGCCAGCAGCCGGGGACCGGGGATAGAGACCCAGTACTTC.

This clonotype was recorded a few times. The V call is TRBV20-1, the J call TRBJ1-5; the D gene is possibly TRBD1 (5 bases). The germline V gene encodes CDR1 DFQATT and CDR2 SNEGSKA (reference sequence). V lost 5 bases, J lost 1 base, and 12 bases lay in between. CDR3 length equals 14 residues. The CDR3 bases are TGCAGTGCTCCCCGTGGGGGGAGCAATCAGCCCCAGCATTTT. Its protein is CSAPRGGSNQPQHF.